Here is one TCR beta chain with its context. This record comes from a study of Graves' ophthalmopathy and Graves' hyperthyroidism. The germline CDR1 and CDR2 sequences are DFQATT and SNEGSKA (reference sequence). The CDR3 totals 11 residues. V was shortened by 8 bases and J by 7 bases, with 12 bases between the two germline ends. Thyroid ultrasound, orbital computed tomography, TRAb, serum thyroxine and clinical symptoms formed the basis of diagnosis. Amplification targeted the TCR beta CDR3 regions, with RNA transcripts as the source material. The first round was an RT-PCR with HTBI primers, and the second round was a multiplex PCR. TCRdb re-called the multiplex PCR reads with MiXCR, one entry per CDR3 protein. This sample has over a million distinct CDR3 sequences, with roughly 35% found just once.

V is TRBV20-1 and J is TRBJ1-5, with no clear D. Material for sequencing was peripheral blood or thyroid tissue (not recorded which). This TCR came from an adult man with Graves' hyperthyroidism. CDR3 nucleotide sequence: TGCAGTTACTCGAAGCGACAGCCCCAGCATTTT. Amino acid sequence: CSYSKRQPQHF.